The 16 T cell receptor beta chains given below trace back to one sample, sequenced in a study of blood T cells in healthy people across ages. The authors ran a second PCR of 7 to 11 cycles using a sample-barcoded 5' primer and a J-beta primer mix. TCRdb reprocessed the 5' RACE reads with MiXCR, giving one entry per CDR3 protein. This table has about 930,000 distinct CDR3 sequences, approximately 32% appearing once. The sample was also reused in another study, on T cells of mothers and their children.

The sample was blood. The receptors were gathered from a woman in her thirties or forties in good health.

The CDR3 spells CASSLDGANTGELFF. DNA for the CDR3: TGTGCCAGCAGCCTGGACGGGGCTAACACCGGGGAGCTGTTTTTT. The V call is TRBV7-3, the J call TRBJ2-2; D may be TRBD1 or TRBD2 (5 bases each). This CDR3 has 15 amino acids. Germline values: CDR1 SGHTA, CDR2 FQGTGA. V lost 5 bases and J lost 2, with 12 bases in between.

By sample fraction, this clonotype is medium-sized. The chain uses TRBV29-1 and TRBJ2-7, with D possibly TRBD1 on 6 matching bases. CDR1 SQVTM and CDR2 ANQGSEA come from the germline V gene. This CDR3 has 12 residues. The germline V and J ends were trimmed by 4 bases and 4 bases, with 11 bases remaining between them. The CDR3 sequence: CSVARGSYEQYF. In nucleotides, the CDR3 is TGCAGCGTTGCTAGGGGGTCGTACGAGCAGTACTTC.

A word on this clonotype: Being one base from a much bigger clone, this may be a read error. This rearrangement joins TRBV9 to TRBJ2-7; weak D call: TRBD2 (6 bases). The DNA end favors TRBJ2-1, so the J call may be wrong. The germline V gene encodes CDR1 SGDLS and CDR2 YYNGEE. The length of the CDR3 is 13 residues. CDR3 sequence (DNA): TGTGCCAGCAGCGTGAGCGGGCGCTACGAGCAGTTCTTC. It codes for CASSVSGRYEQFF.

J is TRBJ1-4 and V is TRBV18, with D perhaps matching TRBD1 (6 bases). CDR3 length equals 15 residues. Per the germline V gene, CDR1 is KGHSH and CDR2 is LQKENI. V lost 0 bases to trimming and J lost 7 bases, with 12 bases between them. The CDR3 DNA is TGTGCCAGCTCACCACCGGGCAGGGGTGGTGAAAAACTGTTTTTT. It translates to CASSPPGRGGEKLFF.

As regards this clonotype: This may stem from a read error, because a much larger clone lies one nucleotide away. The chain carries TRBV29-1 and TRBJ2-7; a weak D match, TRBD2 (5 bases). There are 12 residues in the CDR3. V dropped 2 bases and J dropped 2 bases, with 7 bases sitting between them. Germline CDR1 is SQVTM and CDR2 is ANQGSEA. The CDR3 loop is CSVERGPYEQYF. The CDR3 DNA follows: TGCAGCGTTGAACGAGGGCCCTACGAGCAGTACTTC.

Regarding this clonotype: An end of the junction does not agree with germline; a read error may underlie this. The CDR3, as DNA: TGTGCCAGCGGCTTGAGCGGCAGATACAATGAGCAGTTCTTC. Its translation: CASGLSGRYNEQFF. The V gene is TRBV5-4, the J gene TRBJ2-1, with a possible D match to TRBD2 (5 bases). CDR3 length: 14 residues. Germline lookup yields CDR1 SGHNT and CDR2 YYREEE (reference sequence). Combining the CDR3 with reference TRBV5-4 and TRBJ2-1 gives the whole variable domain ETGVTQSPTHLIKTRGQQVTLRCSSQSGHNTVSWYQQALGQGPQFIFQYYREEENGRGNFPPRFSGLQFPNYSSELNVNALELDDSALYLCASGLSGRYNEQFFGPGTRLTVL.

Details on this clonotype: This sequence may be a read error, since a much larger clone differs from it by one base. The CDR3 is CASSFSGDHGYTF. The DNA of the CDR3 is TGTGCCAGCAGTTTTTCAGGGGACCATGGCTACACCTTC. V is TRBV27 and J is TRBJ1-2, with a weak D call TRBD1 (6 bases). V was shortened by 3 bases and J by 6 bases, with 11 bases between the two germline ends. There are 13 residues in the CDR3. CDR1 is MNHEY, CDR2 SMNVEV, per germline (reference sequence).

This chain uses TRBV7-3 with TRBJ2-3; 10 bases are shared with TRBD2. V trimming: 2 bases; J trimming: 5 bases; junction bases outside the gene matches: 7. The CDR3 sequence is 16 residues long. Germline values: CDR1 SGHTA, CDR2 FQGTGA. CDR3 coding DNA: TGTGCCAGCAGCTTACTTAGCGGGGGGCGTGGAGATACGCAGTATTTT. The encoded protein is CASSLLSGGRGDTQYF.

The table lists this clonotype with a few counts. The chain links TRBV27 to TRBJ1-1; 8 nucleotides line up with TRBD1. The CDR3 has 14 residues. Per germline, CDR1 MNHEY and CDR2 SMNVEV (reference sequence). With V trimmed by 7 bases and J by 4 bases, 8 bases remained unmatched. Here the CDR3 reads CASTTGGGGTEAFF. DNA for the CDR3: TGTGCCAGCACAACAGGGGGTGGAGGCACTGAAGCTTTCTTT.

The chain combines TRBV7-2 with TRBJ2-7, with a possible D match to TRBD1 (6 bases). V was clipped by 1 base and J by 10 bases, with 14 bases between them. The CDR3 contains 13 residues. CDR1 and CDR2 from the germline V gene are SGHTA and FQGNSA. CDR3 nucleotides: TGTGCCAGCAGCTTAGGGGGGTTGGGGGCCCAGTACTTC. Amino acid sequence: CASSLGGLGAQYF. Variable domain in full (rest from reference TRBV7-2 and TRBJ2-7): GAGVSQSPSNKVTEKGKDVELRCDPISGHTALYWYRQSLGQGLEFLIYFQGNSAPDKSGLPSDRFSAERTGGSVSTLTIQRTQQEDSAVYLCASSLGGLGAQYFGPGTRLTVT.

There are a few counts of this clonotype. The V gene is TRBV27, the J gene TRBJ2-7, with 9 bases matching TRBD1. J was trimmed by 0 bases and V by 2 bases; bases with no gene match: 8. The CDR3 runs 17 residues. Germline V gene lookup returns CDR1 MNHEY and CDR2 SMNVEV (reference sequence). The CDR3 nucleotides are TGTGCCAGCAGTTTACTGCGACAGGGGGAAGTCTCCTACGAGCAGTACTTC. Its protein is CASSLLRQGEVSYEQYF.

There are a few counts of this clonotype. This chain uses TRBV2 with TRBJ1-5, with TRBD1 matching 7 bases. This CDR3 is 15 amino acids long. Germline CDR1 and CDR2: SNHLY and FYNNEI. The junction had 10 bases not matched to a gene; V was cut back by 6 bases and J by 5 bases. The CDR3 sequence: CASRGRTGGDQPQHF. In DNA, the CDR3 is TGTGCCAGCAGAGGACGGACAGGAGGCGATCAGCCCCAGCATTTT.

The chain joins TRBV4-1 to TRBJ2-3; the D gene could be TRBD1 or TRBD2 (5 bases each). The V gene lost 4 bases and the J gene lost 0 bases, with 11 bases spanning the gap. This CDR3 comprises 15 residues. Germline CDR1 and CDR2: MGHRA and YSYEKL. The DNA of the CDR3 is TGCGCCAGCAGCCCCGGGGCCTATAGCACAGATACGCAGTATTTT. This encodes CASSPGAYSTDTQYF.

This clonotype showed up many times. V is TRBV4-1 and J is TRBJ2-5, with D perhaps TRBD1 (6 bases). The CDR3 loop spans 14 amino acids. V was trimmed by 1 base and J by 3 bases, leaving 9 bases between them. The germline V gene has CDR1 MGHRA and CDR2 YSYEKL. The CDR3: CASSQGRGEETQYF. The DNA of the CDR3 is TGCGCCAGCAGCCAAGGCAGGGGCGAAGAGACCCAGTACTTC.

This clonotype was counted at least ten times. The CDR3 sequence is CSPSNPGQGSDTQYF. The CDR3 DNA is TGCAGCCCGAGCAACCCGGGACAGGGATCAGATACGCAGTATTTT. The chain joins TRBV20-1 to TRBJ2-3; the match to TRBD1 covers 9 bases. Germline lookup yields CDR1 DFQATT and CDR2 SNEGSKA (reference sequence). The CDR3 spans 15 residues.

V is TRBV5-1 and J is TRBJ2-1; D might be TRBD2 (5 bases). V lost 0 bases, J lost 9 bases, and 16 bases lay in between. CDR1 and CDR2 from the germline V gene are SGHRS and YFSETQ. This CDR3 has 15 residues. The CDR3 DNA reads TGCGCCAGCAGCTTGGAGGCGGGTACCCCCAGTGAGCAGTTCTTC. Its protein is CASSLEAGTPSEQFF.